A single sample gave rise to the 25 T cell receptor beta chains below, sequenced in a study of blood T cell repertoires in COVID-19. Using immunoSEQ multiplex PCR, the repertoire was profiled, and TCRdb retains in-frame clones only, with some absent. The data hold more than 110,000 clones, with more than 80% observed a single time. The sequenced sample was peripheral blood. The receptors originated from a human donor in a cohort sampled during active COVID-19.

V gene TRBV10-3 combines with J gene TRBJ2-1, with D possibly being TRBD2 (5 bases). The germline V gene encodes CDR1 ENHRY and CDR2 SYGVKD. The V and J ends lost 10 bases and 4 bases respectively, with 14 bases between them. The CDR3 consists of 13 residues. DNA for the CDR3: TGTGCCACCGCCGGGATCACTTACAATGAGCAGTTCTTC. As protein: CATAGITYNEQFF.

The rearrangement links TRBV29-1 to TRBJ2-1, with TRBD2 matching over 9 bases. Germline V gene data show CDR1 as SQVTM and CDR2 as ANQGSEA. The V gene end was trimmed by 8 bases and the J gene end by 7 bases; junction bases not matched to a gene: 9. CDR3 length equals 13 residues. CDR3 loop: CSTSSGAVNEQFF. The DNA for the CDR3 is TGCAGCACCTCTAGCGGGGCTGTAAATGAGCAGTTCTTC.

The chain is built from TRBV9 and TRBJ2-1; 8 bases line up with TRBD2. The CDR3 loop spans 14 amino acids. Per germline, CDR1 SGDLS and CDR2 YYNGEE. V trimming: 3 bases; J trimming: 3 bases; junction bases outside the gene matches: 2. The CDR3: CASSAGTSYNEQFF. CDR3 coding DNA: TGTGCCAGCAGCGCCGGGACTAGCTACAATGAGCAGTTCTTC.

In this sample, this clone turned up a few times. The chain is built from TRBV4-3 and TRBJ2-7; 7 bases line up with TRBD1. The germline CDR1 and CDR2 sequences are LGHNA and YSLEER. The CDR3 length is 13 residues. The junction had 6 bases not matched to a gene; V was cut back by 4 bases and J by 6 bases. The CDR3: CASSRYRGGEQYF. For the CDR3, the DNA is TGCGCCAGCAGCCGATACAGGGGTGGCGAGCAGTACTTC.

The CDR3 protein is CASSPSQDKGYTF. CDR3 in DNA: TGTGCCAGCTCACCGTCACAGGATAAGGGCTACACCTTC. This chain connects TRBV18 to TRBJ1-2; weak D call: TRBD1 (5 bases). Germline CDR1 is KGHSH and CDR2 is LQKENI. This CDR3 comprises 13 residues. The V end lost 3 bases, the J end lost 8 bases, and 13 bases lay between the germline ends. The entire variable domain, with the rest obtained from reference TRBV18 and TRBJ1-2, is as follows: NAGVMQNPRHLVRRRGQEARLRCSPMKGHSHVYWYRQLPEEGLKFMVYLQKENIIDESGMPKERFSAEFPKEGPSILRIQQVVRGDSAAYFCASSPSQDKGYTFGSGTRLTVV.

The chain uses TRBV19 and TRBJ2-3; 8 bases agree with TRBD2. The CDR3 has 17 amino acids. Trimming cost V 3 bases and J 5 bases; bases outside gene matches: 13. CDR1 is LNHDA and CDR2 is SQIVND in the germline V gene (reference sequence). The CDR3 spells CASSMSGTSKILDTQYF. CDR3 nucleotide sequence: TGTGCCAGTAGTATGTCCGGGACTAGTAAGATCCTAGATACGCAGTATTTT.

The genes are TRBV14 and TRBJ2-6; the D gene is possibly TRBD2 (5 bases). The CDR3 loop spans 17 amino acids. V was trimmed by 3 bases and J by 4 bases, leaving 16 bases between them. Germline V gene data show CDR1 as SGHDN and CDR2 as FVKESK. CDR3 loop: CASSQSGLTGGANVLTF. For the CDR3, the DNA is TGTGCCAGCAGCCAGAGCGGTTTGACGGGCGGGGCCAACGTCCTGACTTTC. Looking up the rest from reference TRBV14 and TRBJ2-6 gives the full variable domain: EAGVTQFPSHSVIEKGQTVTLRCDPISGHDNLYWYRRVMGKEIKFLLHFVKESKQDESGMPNNRFLAERTGGTYSTLKVQPAELEDSGVYFCASSQSGLTGGANVLTFGAGSRLTVL.

The V gene is TRBV6-5, the J gene TRBJ1-1; D unclear. CDR3 length equals 13 residues. CDR1 MNHEY and CDR2 SVGAGI come from the germline V gene. V was trimmed by 5 bases and J by 8 bases, leaving 15 bases between them. The CDR3 region is CASSIRSTGEAFF. DNA of the CDR3: TGTGCCAGCAGTATTCGGTCGACTGGAGAAGCTTTCTTT.

The CDR3 here is CASSEERGGSDTQYF. CDR3 coding DNA: TGTGCCAGCAGTGAAGAGCGGGGGGGCTCAGATACGCAGTATTTT. This chain connects TRBV6-1 to TRBJ2-3; 10 nucleotides line up with TRBD2. Trimming at V came to 1 base and at J to 4 bases, leaving 2 bases not matched to a gene. Germline V CDR1 and CDR2: MNHNS, SASEGT. The length of the CDR3 is 15 residues.

The V gene is TRBV11-3, the J gene TRBJ2-2; 9 bases map to TRBD1. The J segment lost 6 bases and the V segment lost 1 base, leaving 3 bases of the junction unmatched. The V gene's germline CDR1 is SGHNT and CDR2 YENEEA. The CDR3 covers 15 residues. The CDR3 DNA reads TGTGCCAGCAGCTTAGTGGGACAGGGTTCCGGGGAGCTGTTTTTT. This translates into CASSLVGQGSGELFF.

V usage is TRBV23-1 and J usage is TRBJ2-7, with D possibly matching TRBD1 (6 bases). TRBV23-1 is marked as an open reading frame, function uncertain. V shed 1 base and J shed 3 bases, with 22 bases lying between them. CDR3 length equals 18 residues. CDR3 nucleotide sequence: TGCGCCAGCAGTCAATGGGGAATGCAGGGGTCAACATTCTACGAGCAGTACTTC. This codes for CASSQWGMQGSTFYEQYF.

The J gene is TRBJ1-2, the V gene TRBV7-2, with TRBD1 as a possible D gene (6 bases). CDR1 is SGHTA, CDR2 FQGNSA, per germline. The CDR3 sequence is 15 residues long. Trimming pared 0 bases from V and 2 bases from J, leaving 10 bases between. CDR3 sequence: CASSLAGTLNYGYTF. The CDR3 DNA follows: TGTGCCAGCAGCTTAGCAGGGACACTCAACTATGGCTACACCTTC.

The V gene is TRBV29-1, the J gene TRBJ2-1; D is uncertain. This CDR3 has 12 amino acids. V was cut by 7 bases and J by 0 bases, with 7 bases left in between. CDR1 is SQVTM, CDR2 ANQGSEA, per germline. In nucleotides, the CDR3 is TGCAGCGCGGAGAGCTCCTACAATGAGCAGTTCTTC. Protein: CSAESSYNEQFF.

Ten or more counts support this clone. The chain combines TRBV4-1 with TRBJ2-7; tentatively, D is TRBD2 (6 bases). V was cut by 4 bases and J by 1 base, with 14 bases left in between. This CDR3 has 15 amino acids. From germline, CDR1 is MGHRA and CDR2 YSYEKL. CDR3: CASSPRDLGSYEQYF. The CDR3 DNA is TGCGCCAGCAGCCCCCGGGACTTGGGGTCCTACGAGCAGTACTTC.

The rearrangement links TRBV28 to TRBJ1-1, with TRBD1 identical over 7 bases. The germline CDR1 and CDR2 sequences are MDHEN and SYDVKM. The CDR3 is made up of 16 amino acids. V was clipped by 3 bases and J by 1 base; unmatched bases: 8. In nucleotides, the CDR3 is TGTGCCAGCAGTTTTCGGGAGGGGGCCGGGAACACTGAAGCTTTCTTT. Amino acids: CASSFREGAGNTEAFF.

The J gene is TRBJ2-1, the V gene TRBV21-1; the table calls TRBD1, which could not be checked here. TRBV21-1 is classified as a pseudogene. This CDR3 is built from 20 residues. CDR3 nucleotide sequence: TGTGCCAGCAGCAAAGGTTGGGACAGAAGTACAGGGGGTCGCTACAATGAGCAGTTCTTC. It encodes CASSKGWDRSTGGRYNEQFF.

The rearrangement links TRBV5-3 to TRBJ2-5; perhaps TRBD2 as D (6 bases). TRBV5-3 belongs to the ORF category, with a function that is uncertain. This CDR3 is 17 amino acids long. The V end lost 2 bases, the J end lost 5 bases, and 22 bases lay between the germline ends. The CDR3 here is CARSFTPRGTPEETQYF. CDR3 coding DNA: TGTGCCAGAAGCTTTACTCCCCGCGGGACCCCAGAGGAGACCCAGTACTTC.

This chain links TRBV7-9 with TRBJ2-5; TRBD1 aligns across 7 bases. The CDR3 has 14 residues. Germline lookup yields CDR1 SEHNR and CDR2 FQNEAQ (reference sequence). V shed 5 bases, J shed 0 bases, and the junction held 3 bases outside the gene matches. The CDR3 spells CASSKDRDQETQYF. Here the CDR3 DNA reads TGTGCCAGCAGCAAAGACAGGGACCAAGAGACCCAGTACTTC.

This clone was counted a single time. The V call is TRBV4-3, the J call TRBJ1-4; 7 nucleotides line up with TRBD1. Per germline, CDR1 LGHNA and CDR2 YSLEER. Trimming cost V 2 bases and J 7 bases; bases outside gene matches: 7. The CDR3 extends over 15 amino acids. This CDR3 reads CASSQQTGRVEKLFF. DNA for the CDR3: TGCGCCAGCAGCCAACAGACAGGGCGGGTTGAAAAACTGTTTTTT.

This clone has a single count. The rearrangement uses TRBV6-5 and TRBJ1-2, with 8 bases fitting TRBD1. Per germline, CDR1 MNHEY and CDR2 SVGAGI. Trimming removed 7 bases from V and 7 bases from J; junction bases left unmatched: 14. CDR3 length: 15 residues. CDR3 in DNA: TGTGCCAGCACCCATCTGACCAGAGGACAGGGTGGCTACACCTTC. It encodes CASTHLTRGQGGYTF.

The chain links TRBV7-2 to TRBJ2-3, with 7 bases aligning to TRBD1. V lost 5 bases to trimming and J lost 3 bases; unmatched junction nucleotides: 11. The germline V gene has CDR1 SGHTA and CDR2 FQGNSA. The length of the CDR3 is 16 residues. The CDR3 sequence is CASSPYPGQLTDTQYF. CDR3 nucleotide sequence: TGTGCCAGCAGCCCATACCCGGGACAGTTAACAGATACGCAGTATTTT.

In its sample, this clone was seen once. This rearrangement joins TRBV7-2 to TRBJ1-1; no firm D call. Germline CDR1 is SGHTA and CDR2 is FQGNSA. V was trimmed by 5 bases and J by 0 bases, leaving 13 bases between them. This CDR3 contains 15 residues. The CDR3: CASSAPTIMNTEAFF. The CDR3 DNA is TGTGCCAGCAGCGCCCCGACAATAATGAACACTGAAGCTTTCTTT.

The chain uses TRBV18 and TRBJ1-2; unclear D gene. The CDR3 loop spans 14 amino acids. Deletions cut 5 bases from V and 3 bases from J, with 13 bases between. Germline V CDR1 and CDR2: KGHSH, LQKENI. CDR3 region: CASSLAGGDYGYTF. In DNA, the CDR3 is TGTGCCAGCTCATTGGCAGGAGGTGACTATGGCTACACCTTC.

The V and J genes are TRBV9 and TRBJ2-1, with D possibly being TRBD2 (5 bases). Germline values: CDR1 SGDLS, CDR2 YYNGEE. V was shortened by 0 bases and J by 4 bases, with 14 bases between the two germline ends. The CDR3 length is 16 residues. CDR3 nucleotide sequence: TGTGCCAGCAGCGTAGAGATCCGGGGTAGATACAATGAGCAGTTCTTC. As protein: CASSVEIRGRYNEQFF.

CDR3 protein: CASSKRTDSSYEQYF. CDR3 DNA: TGTGCCAGCAGTAAAAGGACAGATAGCTCCTACGAGCAGTACTTC. The V and J genes are TRBV2 and TRBJ2-7, with D possibly TRBD1 on 6 matching bases. The CDR3 is 15 amino acids. V lost 5 bases and J 0 bases, leaving 14 bases between the germline ends. Germline V CDR1 and CDR2: SNHLY, FYNNEI.